One and the same sample provided the 10 T cell receptor beta chains below, sequenced in a study of cytomegalovirus exposure and HLA in healthy donors. A multiplex PCR was run with 60 Vbeta primers and 13 Jbeta primers. TCRdb keeps only in-frame clones here, not all; method: immunoSEQ multiplex PCR. This sample has approximately 120,000 clones, with 80% found just once. The sequenced sample was PBMCs. These receptor sequences come from a female donor in good health and CMV-seronegative.

This clone appeared once. The genes are TRBV29-1 and TRBJ2-1, with 7 positions matching TRBD2. Germline CDR1 and CDR2: SQVTM and ANQGSEA. V was clipped by 8 bases and J by 8 bases; unmatched bases: 15. The CDR3 runs 14 residues. CDR3: CSSSIWASGDEQFF. CDR3 coding DNA: TGCAGCTCCTCAATTTGGGCTAGCGGCGATGAGCAGTTCTTC.

This chain links TRBV18 with TRBJ2-5; D gene ambiguous. This CDR3 is built from 13 residues. Germline V gene sequence: CDR1 KGHSH, CDR2 LQKENI. The V end lost 3 bases, the J end lost 5 bases, and 10 bases lay between the germline ends. DNA of the CDR3: TGTGCCAGCTCACCTCAAAGTCGGGAGACCCAGTACTTC. This sequence encodes CASSPQSRETQYF.

This chain connects TRBV19 to TRBJ2-1; TRBD2 aligns across 12 bases. After removal of 10 bases from V and 6 bases from J, the junction contained 7 bases not matched to a gene. Germline assignment: CDR1 LNHDA and CDR2 SQIVND (reference sequence). The CDR3 extends over 14 amino acids. The CDR3 is CAISTSGSGNEQFF. CDR3 nucleotide sequence: TGTGCCATTTCGACTAGCGGGAGTGGCAATGAGCAGTTCTTC.

The chain carries TRBV19 and TRBJ2-7; TRBD1 might be the D (5 bases). V lost 9 bases and J lost 3, with 18 bases in between. The CDR3 is 14 amino acids. CDR1 is LNHDA and CDR2 is SQIVND in the germline V gene (reference sequence). For the CDR3, the DNA is TGTGCCAGCTCCCAGGGCAGTTCGGTCTACGAGCAGTACTTC. Translated, it gives CASSQGSSVYEQYF.

V and J are TRBV4-1 and TRBJ2-5; a weak D match, TRBD1 (5 bases). This CDR3 region has 14 residues. Trimming cost V 1 base and J 4 bases, with 10 bases left between them. The germline gives CDR1 MGHRA, CDR2 YSYEKL. The CDR3 sequence is CASSQARGPETQYF. The CDR3 DNA reads TGCGCCAGCAGCCAAGCTAGGGGCCCAGAGACCCAGTACTTC.

The chain couples TRBV19 to TRBJ1-2; no clear D. The V end lost 5 bases, the J end lost 8 bases, and 9 bases lay between the germline ends. Germline assignment: CDR1 LNHDA and CDR2 SQIVND (reference sequence). This CDR3 has 11 residues. This CDR3 is CASSATIGYTF. The CDR3 nucleotides are TGTGCCAGTAGTGCAACAATCGGCTACACCTTC. Combining the CDR3 with reference TRBV19 and TRBJ1-2 gives the whole variable domain DGGITQSPKYLFRKEGQNVTLSCEQNLNHDAMYWYRQDPGQGLRLIYYSQIVNDFQKGDIAEGYSVSREKKESFPLTVTSAQKNPTAFYLCASSATIGYTFGSGTRLTVV.

This chain uses TRBV27 with TRBJ2-1; perhaps TRBD2 as D (6 bases). Per the germline V gene, CDR1 is MNHEY and CDR2 is SMNVEV (reference sequence). This CDR3 is 19 amino acids long. Trimming took 2 bases from V and 1 from J, leaving 21 bases between them. CDR3 in DNA: TGTGCCAGCAGTTTAGGAGGTAACCCCGGGGCGGGATCCTACAATGAGCAGTTCTTC. Translated: CASSLGGNPGAGSYNEQFF.

The chain carries TRBV5-8 and TRBJ2-3; possible D gene TRBD1, 6 bases. The CDR3 consists of 16 residues. CDR1 is SGHTS, CDR2 YDEGEE, per germline. With 7 bases removed from V and 2 bases from J, the gap between germline ends came to 20 bases. The DNA of the CDR3 is TGTGCCAGCGAATTGGCGAGGGGGATTTACACAGATACGCAGTATTTT. This codes for CASELARGIYTDTQYF.

The rearrangement joins TRBV2 to TRBJ1-4; tentative D call: TRBD1 (5 bases). The CDR3 length is 14 residues. Germline loops: CDR1 SNHLY, CDR2 FYNNEI. Trimming pared 9 bases from V and 8 bases from J, leaving 19 bases between. The CDR3 bases are TGTGCCAGTAACAGGAAGAGGGAGGTCGAAAAACTGTTTTTT. It encodes CASNRKREVEKLFF.

The genes are TRBV7-3 and TRBJ2-2; TRBD2 might be the D (6 bases). The V gene's germline CDR1 is SGHTA and CDR2 FQGTGA. CDR3 length: 15 residues. The V gene lost 5 bases and the J gene lost 7 bases, with 17 bases spanning the gap. The CDR3: CASSPQGSAGGELFF. CDR3 in DNA: TGTGCCAGCAGCCCCCAGGGCTCAGCGGGCGGGGAGCTGTTTTTT.